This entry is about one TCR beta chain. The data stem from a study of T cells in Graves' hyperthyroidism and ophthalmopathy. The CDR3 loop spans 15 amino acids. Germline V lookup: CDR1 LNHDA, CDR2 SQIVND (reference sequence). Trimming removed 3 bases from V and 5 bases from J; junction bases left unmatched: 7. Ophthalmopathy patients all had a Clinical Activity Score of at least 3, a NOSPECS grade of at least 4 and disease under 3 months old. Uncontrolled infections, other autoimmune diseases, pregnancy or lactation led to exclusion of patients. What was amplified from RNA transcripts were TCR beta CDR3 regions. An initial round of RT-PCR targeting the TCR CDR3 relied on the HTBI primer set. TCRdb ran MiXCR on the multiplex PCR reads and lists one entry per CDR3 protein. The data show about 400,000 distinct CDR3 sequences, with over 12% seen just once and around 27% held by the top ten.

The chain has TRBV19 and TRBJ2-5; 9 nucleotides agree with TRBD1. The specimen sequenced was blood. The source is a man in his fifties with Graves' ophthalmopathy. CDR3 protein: CASSIGQGPSETQYF. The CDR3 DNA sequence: TGTGCCAGTAGTATTGGACAGGGGCCTTCGGAGACCCAGTACTTC. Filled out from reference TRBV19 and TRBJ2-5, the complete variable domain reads DGGITQSPKYLFRKEGQNVTLSCEQNLNHDAMYWYRQDPGQGLRLIYYSQIVNDFQKGDIAEGYSVSREKKESFPLTVTSAQKNPTAFYLCASSIGQGPSETQYFGPGTRLLVL.